The clone carrying this TCR beta chain was seen many times. CDR3 size: 14 residues. Germline V lookup: CDR1 MRHNA, CDR2 SNTAGT. V was clipped by 3 bases and J by 3 bases, with 8 bases between them. Sequencing was performed on unsorted PBMC DNA using ten immunoSEQ deep assay plates. Profiled with immunoSEQ multiplex PCR; TCRdb holds only in-frame clones, not every one. The data show some 470,000 clones, over 65% seen once. This sample stems from a study of shared clonotypes between healthy human individuals. Donors, without exception, were Caucasian adults residing in Nashville, Tennessee. The sequencing sample was made of PBMCs. This clonotype was sampled from a woman aged 40 to 50 in good health. Some clones in this sample may be carry-over from other donors' samples. The rearrangement links TRBV6-4 to TRBJ2-2; D is unclear. This CDR3 is CASSESPHTGELFF. The CDR3 DNA sequence: TGTGCCAGCAGTGAGTCCCCCCACACCGGGGAGCTGTTTTTT.